The clone carrying this TCR beta chain was counted only a few times. Its specificity is not known. These data belong to a study of cytomegalovirus exposure and HLA in healthy donors. Study summary: As released early, the data held some 85 million unique TCRs from HLA-typed donors.

Primers: 60 Vbeta forward and 13 Jbeta reverse. Original processing notes: Roughly 73 million unique TCR beta chains, around 10 million of them shared, were counted by a later analysis. The data were produced by immunoSEQ multiplex PCR, yet TCRdb's version contains in-frame clones alone and is incomplete. From that table come the V and J calls and clone size; the DNA was used to work out D and trimming. The sample contains more than 150,000 clones, more than 60% of which appear only once. The CDR3 runs to 15 residues. Germline V lookup: CDR1 MNHNY, CDR2 SVGAGI (reference sequence). V lost 2 bases to trimming and J lost 4 bases; unmatched junction nucleotides: 4. Study outcomes and limitations: A likely sequencing artifact accounted for one observed cluster of highly shared sequence variants. Earlier results showed most TCR beta V segments being productive about 87% or about 30% of the time.

This receptor was identified in a man between 18 and 35 years old in good health and CMV-seronegative. Sequencing was carried out using PBMCs. The chain carries TRBV6-6 and TRBJ1-4; 7 positions match TRBD1. Here the CDR3 DNA reads TGTGCCAGCAGTTACGGGACAGATAATAATGAAAAACTGTTTTTT. Translation: CASSYGTDNNEKLFF.